This T cell receptor (beta chain) was obtained from a study of blood T cell repertoires in COVID-19. TCRdb's table, derived via immunoSEQ multiplex PCR, lists solely in-frame clones and lacks some. Among some 150,000 clones listed, about 79% were seen once. The CDR3 has 14 amino acids. The trim removed 2 bases at V and 6 bases at J, leaving 3 bases unmatched. The germline V gene has CDR1 SNHLY and CDR2 FYNNEI. The sample comprised peripheral blood. V is TRBV2 and J is TRBJ1-1; 10 bases fit TRBD1. The source is a woman between 45 and 60 years old with acute or convalescent COVID-19. The CDR3 coding sequence is TGTGCCAGCAGTGAACTGGGACAGGGGCCTGAAGCTTTCTTT. Its translation is CASSELGQGPEAFF.